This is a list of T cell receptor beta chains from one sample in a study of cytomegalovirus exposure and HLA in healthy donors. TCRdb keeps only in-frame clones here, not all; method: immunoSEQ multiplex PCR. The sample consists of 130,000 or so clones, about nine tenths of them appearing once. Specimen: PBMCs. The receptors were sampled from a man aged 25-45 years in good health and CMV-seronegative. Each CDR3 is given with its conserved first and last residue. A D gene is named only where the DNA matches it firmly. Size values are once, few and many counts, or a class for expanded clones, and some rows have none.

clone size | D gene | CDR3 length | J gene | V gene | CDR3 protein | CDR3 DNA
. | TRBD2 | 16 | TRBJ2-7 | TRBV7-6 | CASSSSAGGVRREQYF | TGTGCCAGCAGCTCTAGCGCGGGAGGGGTCAGGAGGGAGCAGTACTTC
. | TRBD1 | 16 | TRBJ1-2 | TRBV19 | CASTYSPGTANYGYTF | TGTGCCAGTACCTATTCCCCCGGGACAGCTAACTATGGCTACACCTTC
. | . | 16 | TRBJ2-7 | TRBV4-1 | CASRERQWGFSYEQYF | TGCGCCAGCAGAGAGCGGCAGTGGGGATTTTCCTACGAGCAGTACTTC
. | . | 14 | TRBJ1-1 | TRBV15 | CATSRAQGGTEAFF | TGTGCCACCAGCAGAGCACAGGGTGGCACTGAAGCTTTCTTT
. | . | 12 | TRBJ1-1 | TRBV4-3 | CASSQAGGQAFF | TGCGCCAGCAGCCAGGCGGGGGGCCAAGCTTTCTTT
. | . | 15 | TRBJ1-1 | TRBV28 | CASSRIMTVNTEAFF | TGTGCCAGCAGTCGCATCATGACAGTGAACACTGAAGCTTTCTTT
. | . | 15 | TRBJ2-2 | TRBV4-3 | CASSLELRYTGELFF | TGCGCCAGCAGCCTTGAGCTTCGTTACACCGGGGAGCTGTTTTTT
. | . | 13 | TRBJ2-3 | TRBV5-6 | CASSWTDTDTQYF | TGTGCCAGCAGCTGGACTGACACAGATACGCAGTATTTT
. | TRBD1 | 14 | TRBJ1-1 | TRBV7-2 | CASNPTGLGTEAFF | TGTGCCAGCAACCCGACAGGGTTGGGCACTGAAGCTTTCTTT
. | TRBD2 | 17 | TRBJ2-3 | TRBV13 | CASSDRRTSGFTDTQYF | TGTGCCAGCAGCGACCGACGGACTAGCGGATTCACAGATACGCAGTATTTT
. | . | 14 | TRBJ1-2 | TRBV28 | CASTPGRGGYGYTF | TGTGCCAGCACCCCAGGGCGTGGCGGCTATGGCTACACCTTC
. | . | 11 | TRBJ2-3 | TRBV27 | CATGLADTQYF | TGTGCCACGGGGTTAGCAGATACGCAGTATTTT
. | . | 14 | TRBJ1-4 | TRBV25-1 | CASRAPGFDEKLFF | TGTGCCAGCAGAGCTCCGGGGTTCGACGAAAAACTGTTTTTT
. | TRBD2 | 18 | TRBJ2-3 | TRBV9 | CASSVLAGTRLGTDTQYF | TGTGCCAGCAGCGTACTGGCCGGGACTAGGCTGGGCACAGATACGCAGTATTTT
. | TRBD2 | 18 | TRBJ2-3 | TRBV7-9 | CASSLELLAGGYTDTQYF | TGTGCCAGCAGCTTAGAGTTGCTAGCGGGGGGGTACACAGATACGCAGTATTTT
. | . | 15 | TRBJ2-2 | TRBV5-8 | CASSLESGWSGELFF | TGTGCCAGCAGCTTGGAATCGGGTTGGTCCGGGGAGCTGTTTTTT
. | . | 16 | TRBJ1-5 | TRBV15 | CATSRDGAGANQPQHF | TGTGCCACCAGCAGAGATGGGGCAGGGGCAAATCAGCCCCAGCATTTT
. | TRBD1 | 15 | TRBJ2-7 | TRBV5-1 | CASRPPGGRTYEQYF | TGCGCCAGCAGGCCTCCAGGGGGCAGAACCTACGAGCAGTACTTC
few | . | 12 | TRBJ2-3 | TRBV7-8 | CATRGPTDTQYF | TGTGCCACCCGGGGTCCCACAGATACGCAGTATTTT
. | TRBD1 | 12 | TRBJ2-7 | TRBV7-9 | CASSLGQNEQYF | TGTGCCAGCAGCTTGGGACAGAACGAGCAGTACTTC
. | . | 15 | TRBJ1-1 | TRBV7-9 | CASSLDQGVNTEAFF | TGTGCCAGCAGCTTAGATCAGGGTGTGAACACTGAAGCTTTCTTT
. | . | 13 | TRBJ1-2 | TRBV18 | CASSPPGLIGYTF | TGTGCCAGCTCACCACCGGGGCTAATTGGCTACACCTTC
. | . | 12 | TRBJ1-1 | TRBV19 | CASSISYTEAFF | TGTGCCAGTAGTATTTCCTACACTGAAGCTTTCTTT
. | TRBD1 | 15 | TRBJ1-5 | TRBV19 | CASSQGTGGFQPQHF | TGTGCCAGTAGTCAGGGGACAGGGGGATTCCAGCCCCAGCATTTT
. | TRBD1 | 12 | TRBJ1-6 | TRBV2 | CASSTGVSPLHF | TGTGCCAGCAGTACAGGGGTTTCACCCCTCCACTTT
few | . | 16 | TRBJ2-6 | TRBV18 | CASSTTSGSGANVLTF | TGTGCCAGCTCAACCACTTCAGGATCTGGGGCCAACGTCCTGACTTTC
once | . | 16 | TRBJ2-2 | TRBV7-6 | CASSLVGAANTGELFF | TGTGCCAGCAGCTTAGTTGGAGCCGCGAACACCGGGGAGCTGTTTTTT
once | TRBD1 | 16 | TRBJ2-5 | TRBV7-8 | CASRHRLQGRPETQYF | TGTGCCAGCAGACATAGATTACAGGGGCGCCCCGAGACCCAGTACTTC
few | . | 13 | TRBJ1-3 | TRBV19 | CASTDSGRNTIYF | TGTGCCAGTACGGACTCGGGCCGGAACACCATATATTTT
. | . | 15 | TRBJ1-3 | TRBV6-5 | CASSLDRRSGNTIYF | TGTGCCAGCAGTTTAGACAGACGCTCTGGAAACACCATATATTTT
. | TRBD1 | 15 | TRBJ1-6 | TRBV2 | CASRDRSSYNSPLHF | TGTGCCAGCAGGGACAGGAGCTCCTATAATTCACCCCTCCACTTT
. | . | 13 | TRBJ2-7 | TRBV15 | CATSRGQIYEQYF | TGTGCCACCAGCAGAGGTCAGATCTACGAGCAGTACTTC
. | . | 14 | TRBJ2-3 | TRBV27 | CASSFLGGLNTQYF | TGTGCCAGCAGTTTTCTCGGGGGTCTGAATACGCAGTATTTT
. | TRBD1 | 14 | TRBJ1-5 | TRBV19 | CASSTRQGKQPQHF | TGTGCCAGTAGTACACGACAGGGGAAACAGCCCCAGCATTTT
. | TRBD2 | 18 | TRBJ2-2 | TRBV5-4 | CASSLELAGVRNTGELFF | TGTGCCAGCAGCTTGGAACTAGCGGGGGTCCGAAACACCGGGGAGCTGTTTTTT
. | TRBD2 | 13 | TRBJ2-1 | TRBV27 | CASSLGGVNEQFF | TGTGCCAGCAGTTTAGGGGGGGTCAATGAGCAGTTCTTC
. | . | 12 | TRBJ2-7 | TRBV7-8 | CASSGRAYEQYF | TGTGCCAGCAGCGGCAGGGCCTACGAGCAGTACTTC
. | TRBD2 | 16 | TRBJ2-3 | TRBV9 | CASSAWSGGASDTQYF | TGTGCCAGCAGCGCTTGGAGCGGGGGGGCATCAGATACGCAGTATTTT
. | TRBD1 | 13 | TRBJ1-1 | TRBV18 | CASSETGGTEAFF | TGTGCCAGCTCAGAGACAGGGGGCACTGAAGCTTTCTTT
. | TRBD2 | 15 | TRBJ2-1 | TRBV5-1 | CASSWGLAGDSWQFF | TGCGCCAGCAGCTGGGGACTAGCGGGGGACAGCTGGCAGTTCTTC
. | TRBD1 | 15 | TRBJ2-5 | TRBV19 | CASNTGQGWQETQYF | TGTGCCAGTAATACCGGACAGGGGTGGCAAGAGACCCAGTACTTC
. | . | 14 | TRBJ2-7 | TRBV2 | CASSEGQGLPEQYF | TGTGCCAGCAGTGAAGGGCAGGGACTCCCCGAGCAGTACTTC
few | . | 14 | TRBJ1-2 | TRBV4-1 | CASSQDRQGSDYTF | TGCGCCAGCAGCCAAGATAGGCAGGGGAGCGACTACACCTTC
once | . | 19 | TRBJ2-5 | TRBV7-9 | CASSLGMVVWAEYQETQYF | TGTGCCAGCAGCTTAGGAATGGTCGTGTGGGCAGAGTACCAAGAGACCCAGTACTTC
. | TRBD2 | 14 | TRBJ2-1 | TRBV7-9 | CASSRRTSYNEQFF | TGTGCCAGCAGCCGACGGACTAGCTACAATGAGCAGTTCTTC